A selection of T cell receptor beta chains follows, all from one sample in a study of shared T cell receptors in the human thymus. The assay was immunoSEQ multiplex PCR, and TCRdb's table has in-frame clones only and misses some. The top ten hold 0.0095% to 0.013% of the sample, which has under 850,000 clones, roughly 90% seen once. This same sample was also taken into another study, of human thymus T cells.

The sample was thymocytes. Source of these receptors: a boy under three years old with a congenital heart defect. The CDR3 runs from the conserved cysteine through the conserved F or W. The D gene is left open where the match is weak. The size entry is marked missing in some rows and otherwise reads once, few, many or a size class.

clone size	J gene	V gene	D gene	CDR3 protein	CDR3 DNA
.	TRBJ2-7	TRBV29-1	TRBD2	CSVEGDGGSRLEQYF	TGCAGCGTTGAGGGGGATGGCGGGAGTAGGCTCGAGCAGTACTTC
.	TRBJ2-7	TRBV7-2	.	CASSPRGHEQYF	TGTGCCAGCAGCCCTCGCGGGCACGAGCAGTACTTC
.	TRBJ1-5	TRBV7-9	.	CASSRGEQPQHF	TGTGCCAGCAGCCGGGGGGAACAGCCCCAGCATTTT
once	TRBJ1-3	TRBV7-2	TRBD1	CASSLGQGEGNTIYF	TGTGCCAGCAGCTTAGGGCAGGGGGAAGGAAACACCATATATTTT
.	TRBJ2-1	TRBV25-1	TRBD1	CASKMLTGGSGEQFF	TGTGCCAGCAAAATGTTGACAGGGGGATCGGGTGAGCAGTTCTTC
.	TRBJ2-1	TRBV4-3	TRBD2	CASSQRKTSGSSYNEQFF	TGCGCCAGCAGCCAAAGAAAGACTAGCGGGAGCTCCTACAATGAGCAGTTCTTC
.	TRBJ2-5	TRBV28	TRBD1	CASSLLRVLTGVETQYF	TGTGCCAGCAGTTTATTGCGGGTCTTGACAGGGGTAGAGACCCAGTACTTC
once	TRBJ2-2	TRBV27	TRBD1	CASSTTGAQPNTGELFF	TGTGCCAGCAGCACGACAGGGGCCCAACCTAACACCGGGGAGCTGTTTTTT
.	TRBJ1-2	TRBV2	.	CASSEERGNYGYTF	TGTGCCAGCAGTGAAGAAAGGGGTAACTATGGCTACACCTTC
few	TRBJ2-5	TRBV4-3	.	CASSRNGTLHGETQYF	TGCGCCAGCAGCCGGAACGGGACTCTCCACGGAGAGACCCAGTACTTC
.	TRBJ2-1	TRBV21-1	.	CASSKALATFFNEQFF	TGTGCCAGCAGCAAAGCGCTAGCTACCTTTTTCAATGAGCAGTTCTTC
.	TRBJ2-3	TRBV18	.	CASSRRETTSTDTQYF	TGTGCCAGCTCACGACGTGAGACTACTAGCACAGATACGCAGTATTTT
.	TRBJ1-2	TRBV28	.	CASSPYAGSKGANYGYTF	TGTGCCAGCAGTCCTTACGCGGGCTCAAAGGGAGCTAACTATGGCTACACCTTC
.	TRBJ2-1	TRBV27	.	CASSPRTDNEQFF	TGTGCCAGCAGTCCCCGGACAGACAATGAGCAGTTCTTC
.	TRBJ1-1	TRBV7-9	.	CASSPYKDRNTEAFF	TGTGCCAGCAGCCCCTACAAGGACAGGAACACTGAAGCTTTCTTT
.	TRBJ2-3	TRBV19	.	CASSSSHTDTQYF	TGTGCCAGTAGTTCGAGCCACACAGATACGCAGTATTTT
.	TRBJ2-1	TRBV9	TRBD2	CASSEAPSGDSYNEQFF	TGTGCCAGCAGCGAGGCCCCTAGCGGGGACTCCTACAATGAGCAGTTCTTC
.	TRBJ1-1	TRBV5-8	.	CASSLWSGGRGKAFF	TGTGCCAGCAGCTTGTGGTCGGGGGGAAGGGGGAAAGCTTTCTTT
once	TRBJ2-7	TRBV21-1	.	CASSKGGDRVEQYF	TGTGCCAGCAGCAAAGGGGGGGACAGGGTGGAGCAGTACTTC
once	TRBJ1-1	TRBV6-4	.	CASRVSGGEVAFF	TGTGCCAGCAGAGTCTCAGGAGGCGAGGTAGCTTTCTTT
few	TRBJ2-7	TRBV7-2	.	CASSSRGGGFTYEQYF	TGTGCCAGCAGCTCGAGGGGGGGTGGCTTCACCTACGAGCAGTACTTC
.	TRBJ2-1	TRBV4-3	TRBD2	CASSQHVAGTSGAGDNEQFF	TGCGCCAGCAGCCAACATGTTGCGGGGACTAGCGGAGCGGGCGACAATGAGCAGTTCTTC
.	TRBJ2-7	TRBV19	TRBD2	CASSIGTSGSTTYEQYF	TGTGCCAGTAGTATAGGGACTAGCGGGAGTACGACCTACGAGCAGTACTTC
.	TRBJ2-7	TRBV9	.	CASSGTAYPYEQYF	TGTGCCAGCAGCGGGACAGCCTATCCCTACGAGCAGTACTTC
.	TRBJ1-5	TRBV4-1	.	CASSQPLEEGRNQPQHF	TGCGCCAGCAGCCAACCCCTCGAGGAGGGGAGGAATCAGCCCCAGCATTTT
.	TRBJ2-1	TRBV7-9	.	CASSPPLGSGYNEQFF	TGTGCCAGCAGCCCACCTCTGGGTAGCGGATACAATGAGCAGTTCTTC
.	TRBJ2-1	TRBV4-3	TRBD2	CASSQGTSGSYEQFF	TGCGCCAGCAGCCAGGGGACTAGCGGGAGCTATGAGCAGTTCTTC
.	TRBJ2-4	TRBV15	.	CATSRELGGLAKNIQYF	TGTGCCACCAGCAGGGAACTCGGGGGGCTAGCCAAAAACATTCAGTACTTC
.	TRBJ1-1	TRBV14	TRBD1	CASSQPTGVQAFF	TGTGCCAGCAGCCAGCCGACAGGGGTCCAAGCTTTCTTT
.	TRBJ2-7	TRBV6-5	.	CASSLGSGNEQYF	TGTGCCAGCAGCCTCGGGAGTGGCAACGAGCAGTACTTC
.	TRBJ1-1	TRBV10-3	TRBD1	CAITPRQGNRTEAFF	TGTGCCATCACCCCCCGACAGGGAAATCGCACTGAAGCTTTCTTT
.	TRBJ2-1	TRBV5-4	.	CASSFVRDQDNEQFF	TGTGCCAGCAGCTTCGTCCGGGATCAAGACAATGAGCAGTTCTTC
.	TRBJ2-1	TRBV6-5	TRBD2	CASSSRLAEGSNEQFF	TGTGCCAGCAGTTCAAGACTAGCGGAGGGGTCCAATGAGCAGTTCTTC
.	TRBJ2-7	TRBV7-6	TRBD1	CASSWAGTGHNEQYF	TGTGCCAGCAGCTGGGCCGGGACAGGGCACAACGAGCAGTACTTC
.	TRBJ2-1	TRBV4-3	TRBD2	CASSQDMSSGGVRDEQFF	TGCGCCAGCAGCCAAGATATGTCTAGCGGGGGGGTGAGGGATGAGCAGTTCTTC
.	TRBJ1-2	TRBV25-1	TRBD1	CASSEYRTGGAEGYTF	TGTGCCAGCAGTGAATATAGAACAGGGGGCGCGGAGGGCTACACCTTC
once	TRBJ2-5	TRBV2	TRBD2	CASSDTQREFRETQYF	TGTGCCAGCAGTGATACCCAGCGGGAGTTCCGAGAGACCCAGTACTTC
.	TRBJ2-7	TRBV11-3	.	CASSSKPTGKHEQYF	TGTGCCAGCAGCTCAAAGCCGACAGGAAAACACGAGCAGTACTTC
.	TRBJ2-1	TRBV27	TRBD2	CASSLRIAGVANEQFF	TGTGCCAGCAGTCTGCGCATAGCGGGAGTTGCGAATGAGCAGTTCTTC
.	TRBJ2-5	TRBV2	TRBD1	CASSGRTGWNWETQYF	TGTGCCAGCAGTGGGAGGACAGGGTGGAACTGGGAGACCCAGTACTTC
.	TRBJ2-2	TRBV30	TRBD1	CAWSRHSTGWDRVTGELFF	TGTGCCTGGTCGAGGCACTCTACCGGATGGGACAGGGTCACCGGGGAGCTGTTTTTT
.	TRBJ2-7	TRBV7-2	.	CASSHAGTTSYEQYF	TGTGCCAGCAGCCATGCCGGGACAACCTCCTACGAGCAGTACTTC
.	TRBJ1-1	TRBV25-1	TRBD1	CATKPGGTEAFF	TGTGCCACCAAACCAGGGGGCACTGAAGCTTTCTTT
few	TRBJ2-7	TRBV28	TRBD1	CARPPGTGRYF	TGTGCCAGACCTCCCGGGACAGGCCGGTACTTC
.	TRBJ2-3	TRBV29-1	.	CSVEDGALAKGTDTQYF	TGCAGCGTTGAAGATGGAGCTTTGGCTAAGGGCACAGATACGCAGTATTTT
.	TRBJ2-7	TRBV4-2	.	CASSQDQGVGKDEQYF	TGTGCCAGCAGCCAAGATCAGGGTGTGGGTAAGGACGAGCAGTACTTC
.	TRBJ1-2	TRBV2	TRBD1	CASPIRQGKSGYTF	TGTGCCAGCCCAATCCGACAGGGAAAGTCTGGCTACACCTTC
.	TRBJ1-1	TRBV29-1	.	CSAYDSGNTEAFF	TGCAGCGCTTATGATTCAGGGAACACTGAAGCTTTCTTT
few	TRBJ2-5	TRBV29-1	TRBD1	CSAPGTGGTQYF	TGCAGCGCCCCCGGGACAGGGGGGACCCAGTACTTC
.	TRBJ1-1	TRBV5-6	.	CASRSSGTEAFF	TGTGCCAGCCGTTCTTCGGGAACTGAAGCTTTCTTT
.	TRBJ2-5	TRBV4-1	.	CASSTGLPEETQYF	TGCGCCAGCAGCACTGGACTACCCGAAGAGACCCAGTACTTC
.	TRBJ2-2	TRBV10-2	.	CASTPRREPGELFF	TGCGCCAGCACCCCGAGGAGGGAGCCCGGGGAGCTGTTTTTT
.	TRBJ1-6	TRBV5-1	TRBD1	CASSLGGTASGSPLHF	TGCGCCAGCAGCTTGGGGGGGACAGCCTCGGGGTCACCCCTCCACTTT
.	TRBJ2-2	TRBV25-1	.	CASSVHRGGNTGELFF	TGTGCCAGCAGTGTCCACAGGGGAGGTAACACCGGGGAGCTGTTTTTT
.	TRBJ1-3	TRBV9	TRBD1	CASSVGTGHSGNTIYF	TGTGCCAGCAGCGTAGGGACAGGCCACTCTGGAAACACCATATATTTT
.	TRBJ1-4	TRBV4-3	.	CASSPWAQNEKLFF	TGCGCCAGCAGCCCATGGGCCCAAAATGAAAAACTGTTTTTT
.	TRBJ1-4	TRBV2	.	CASLGGNNEKLFF	TGTGCCAGCCTTGGAGGGAATAATGAAAAACTGTTTTTT
.	TRBJ2-7	TRBV30	TRBD2	CAWRKLAGGPMEDEQYF	TGTGCCTGGAGGAAACTAGCGGGAGGGCCTATGGAGGACGAGCAGTACTTC